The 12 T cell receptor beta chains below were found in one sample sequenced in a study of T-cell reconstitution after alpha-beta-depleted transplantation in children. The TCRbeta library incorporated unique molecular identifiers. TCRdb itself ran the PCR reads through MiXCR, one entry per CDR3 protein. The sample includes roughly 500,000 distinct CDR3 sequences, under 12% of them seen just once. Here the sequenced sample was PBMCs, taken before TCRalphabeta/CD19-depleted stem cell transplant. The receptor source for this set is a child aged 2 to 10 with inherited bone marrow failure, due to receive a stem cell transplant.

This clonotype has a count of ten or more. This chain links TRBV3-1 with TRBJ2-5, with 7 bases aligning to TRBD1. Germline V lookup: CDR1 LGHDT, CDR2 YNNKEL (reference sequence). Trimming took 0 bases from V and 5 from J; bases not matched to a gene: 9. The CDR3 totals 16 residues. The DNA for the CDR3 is TGTGCCAGCAGCCAAGAACCGATCGGACAGGCGGAGACCCAGTACTTC. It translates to CASSQEPIGQAETQYF.

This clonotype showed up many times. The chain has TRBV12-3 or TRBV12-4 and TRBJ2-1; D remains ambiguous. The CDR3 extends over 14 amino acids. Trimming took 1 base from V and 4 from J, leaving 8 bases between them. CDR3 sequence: CASSLGQKYNEQFF. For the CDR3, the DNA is TGTGCCAGCAGTTTAGGCCAGAAGTACAATGAGCAGTTCTTC.

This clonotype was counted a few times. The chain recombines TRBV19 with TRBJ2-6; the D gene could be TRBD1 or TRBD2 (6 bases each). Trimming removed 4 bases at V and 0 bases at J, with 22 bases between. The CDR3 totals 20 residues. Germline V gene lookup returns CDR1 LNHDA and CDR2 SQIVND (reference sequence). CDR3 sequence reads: CASSRPRGQILISGANVLTF. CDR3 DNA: TGTGCCAGTAGTAGGCCCCGGGGGCAGATCTTGATCTCTGGGGCCAACGTCCTGACTTTC.

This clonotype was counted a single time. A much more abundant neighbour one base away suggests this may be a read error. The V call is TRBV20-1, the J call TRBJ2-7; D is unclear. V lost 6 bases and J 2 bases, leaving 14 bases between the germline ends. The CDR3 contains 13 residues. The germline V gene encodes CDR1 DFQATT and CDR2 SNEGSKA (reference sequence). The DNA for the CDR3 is TGCAGTGCGAATAGCTACCCAACCTACGAGCAGTACTTC. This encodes CSANSYPTYEQYF.

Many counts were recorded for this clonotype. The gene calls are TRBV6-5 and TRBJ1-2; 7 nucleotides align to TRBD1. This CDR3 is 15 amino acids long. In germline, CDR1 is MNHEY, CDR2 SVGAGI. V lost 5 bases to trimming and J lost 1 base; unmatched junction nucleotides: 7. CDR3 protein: CASSSRTGVNYGYTF. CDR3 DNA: TGTGCCAGCAGTAGCCGGACAGGAGTTAACTATGGCTACACCTTC.

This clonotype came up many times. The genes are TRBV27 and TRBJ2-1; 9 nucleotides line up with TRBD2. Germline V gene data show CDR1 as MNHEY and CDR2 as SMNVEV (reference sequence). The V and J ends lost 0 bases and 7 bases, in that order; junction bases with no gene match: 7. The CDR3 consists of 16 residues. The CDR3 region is CASSLSGLAGRNEQFF. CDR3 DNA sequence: TGTGCCAGCAGTTTATCGGGGCTAGCGGGGAGGAATGAGCAGTTCTTC.

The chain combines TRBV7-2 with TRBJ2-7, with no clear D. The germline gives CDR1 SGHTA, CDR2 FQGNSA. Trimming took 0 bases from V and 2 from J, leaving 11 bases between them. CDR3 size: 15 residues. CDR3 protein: CASSLAADGTYEQYF. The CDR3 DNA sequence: TGTGCCAGCAGCTTAGCGGCCGACGGAACCTACGAGCAGTACTTC. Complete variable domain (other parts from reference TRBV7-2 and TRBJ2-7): GAGVSQSPSNKVTEKGKDVELRCDPISGHTALYWYRQSLGQGLEFLIYFQGNSAPDKSGLPSDRFSAERTGGSVSTLTIQRTQQEDSAVYLCASSLAADGTYEQYFGPGTRLTVT.

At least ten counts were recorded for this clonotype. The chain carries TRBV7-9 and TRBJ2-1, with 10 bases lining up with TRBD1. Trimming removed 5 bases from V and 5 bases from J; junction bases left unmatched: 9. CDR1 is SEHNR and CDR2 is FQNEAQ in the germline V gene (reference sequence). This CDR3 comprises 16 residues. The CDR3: CASSDRAGTGDNEQFF. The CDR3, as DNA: TGTGCCAGCAGCGACCGGGCCGGGACAGGGGACAATGAGCAGTTCTTC.

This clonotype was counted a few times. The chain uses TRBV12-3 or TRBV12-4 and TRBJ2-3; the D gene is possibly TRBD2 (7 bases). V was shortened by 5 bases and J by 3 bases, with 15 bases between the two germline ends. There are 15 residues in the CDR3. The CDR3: CASSPRGAGTDTQYF. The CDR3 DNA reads TGTGCCAGCAGTCCCAGGGGAGCGGGGACAGATACGCAGTATTTT.

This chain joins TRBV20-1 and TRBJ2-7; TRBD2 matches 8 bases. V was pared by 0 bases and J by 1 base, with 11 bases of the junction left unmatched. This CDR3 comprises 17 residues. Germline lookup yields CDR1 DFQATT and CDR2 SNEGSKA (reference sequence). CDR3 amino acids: CSARDSLSGAVSYEQYF. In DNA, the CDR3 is TGCAGTGCTAGAGATTCGCTTAGCGGGGCCGTATCCTACGAGCAGTACTTC.

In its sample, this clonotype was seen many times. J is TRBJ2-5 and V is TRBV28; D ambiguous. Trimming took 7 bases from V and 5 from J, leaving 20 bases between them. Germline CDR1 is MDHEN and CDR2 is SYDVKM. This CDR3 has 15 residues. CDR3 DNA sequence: TGTGCCAGCAATTGGGGTACGGAGACCCGGGAGACCCAGTACTTC. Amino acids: CASNWGTETRETQYF. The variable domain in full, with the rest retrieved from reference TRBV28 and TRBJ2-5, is DVKVTQSSRYLVKRTGEKVFLECVQDMDHENMFWYRQDPGLGLRLIYFSYDVKMKEKGDIPEGYSVSREKKERFSLILESASTNQTSMYLCASNWGTETRETQYFGPGTRLLVL.

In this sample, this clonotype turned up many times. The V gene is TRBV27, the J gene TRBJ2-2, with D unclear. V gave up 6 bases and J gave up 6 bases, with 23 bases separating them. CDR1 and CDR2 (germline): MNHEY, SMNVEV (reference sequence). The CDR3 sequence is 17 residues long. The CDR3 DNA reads TGTGCCAGCAGCCCCTGGGCAGGAGTTCTAACGTCCGGGGAGCTGTTTTTT. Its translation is CASSPWAGVLTSGELFF.